This T cell receptor beta chain was recovered during a study of OX40 agonist ivuxolimab in advanced cancers. Germline lookup yields CDR1 MGHRA and CDR2 YSYEKL. V shed 4 bases and J 6 bases; nucleotides not matched to a gene: 16. This CDR3 contains 17 residues. This table comes from immunoSEQ multiplex PCR, and its TCRdb copy is limited to in-frame clones, with some not included. The data contain tens of thousands of clones, less than 85% of them singletons. The clonotype was recovered from an adult with an advanced solid tumor such as melanoma, head and neck, liver or kidney cancer. The V gene is TRBV4-1, the J gene TRBJ2-7; 9 nucleotides match TRBD2. The sample in question was CD4+ or CD8+ T cells sorted from blood, obtained in a trial of the OX40 agonist ivuxolimab. CDR3 nucleotides: TGCGCCAGCAGCCGGGGGCTAGCGGGATCACCTACGGGCGAGCAGTACTTC. This sequence encodes CASSRGLAGSPTGEQYF.